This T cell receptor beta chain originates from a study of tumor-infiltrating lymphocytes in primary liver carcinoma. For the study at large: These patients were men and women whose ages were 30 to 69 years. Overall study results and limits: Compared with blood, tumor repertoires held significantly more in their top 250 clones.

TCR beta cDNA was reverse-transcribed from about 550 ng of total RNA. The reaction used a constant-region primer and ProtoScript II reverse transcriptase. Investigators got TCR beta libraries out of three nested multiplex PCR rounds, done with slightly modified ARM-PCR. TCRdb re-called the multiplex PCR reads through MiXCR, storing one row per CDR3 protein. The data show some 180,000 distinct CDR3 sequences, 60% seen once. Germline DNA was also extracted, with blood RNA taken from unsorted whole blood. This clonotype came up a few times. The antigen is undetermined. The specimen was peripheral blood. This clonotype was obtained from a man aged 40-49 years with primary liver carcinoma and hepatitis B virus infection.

The DNA of the CDR3 is TGTGCCAGCAGCCAAGCGAGGGGAGGCTACACCTTC. Its protein product is CASSQARGGYTF. V usage is TRBV14 and J usage is TRBJ1-2; D is possibly TRBD1 (5 bases). V was trimmed by 1 base and J by 8 bases, leaving 8 bases between them. There are 12 residues in the CDR3. Germline V gene lookup returns CDR1 SGHDN and CDR2 FVKESK.